The rows below give T cell receptor beta chains drawn from one sample of a study of identical twins. TCRdb used MiXCR to reprocess the 5' RACE reads, holding one entry per CDR3 protein. The data contain 700,000 or so distinct CDR3 sequences, approximately 22% of them singletons. The same sample was also used in a study of T cells expressing NK-cell markers.

The sequencing input was PBMCs. These receptors all stem from a woman younger than 35 in good health. The CDR3 runs from the conserved cysteine through the conserved F or W. The D gene is left open where the match is weak. Size is stated for part of the rows, as once, few or many counts, or as a class when the clone is expanded.

>TRBV20-1|TRBJ2-5|many|NA
TGCAGTGCTAGAGAAGCCCAAGAGACCCAGTACTTC
CSAREAQETQYF
>TRBV20-1|TRBJ2-1|few|NA
TGCAGTGCCCGAGGGGTCAATGGCGAGCAGTTCTTC
CSARGVNGEQFF
>TRBV12-3/TRBV12-4|TRBJ2-2|NA|TRBD2
TGTGCCAGCAGTTTAGTTTGGCTAGCGGGAGTCAGAGGGGAGCTGTTTTTT
CASSLVWLAGVRGELFF
>TRBV20-1|TRBJ1-5|NA|NA
TGCAGTGCTAGGAGAGAGAATCAGCCCCAGCATTTT
CSARRENQPQHF
>TRBV5-1|TRBJ2-3|NA|NA
TGCGCCAGCAGCGTGGACTCAGGGGTCACAGATACGCAGTATTTT
CASSVDSGVTDTQYF
>TRBV29-1|TRBJ2-3|NA|NA
TGCAGCGCCGTATCTCCAGATACGCAGTATTTT
CSAVSPDTQYF
>TRBV12-3/TRBV12-4|TRBJ2-3|many|NA
TGTGCCAGCAGTTTTAGCGCAGATACGCAGTATTTT
CASSFSADTQYF
>TRBV12-3/TRBV12-4|TRBJ2-1|NA|NA
TGTGCCAGCAGTTTTAACCTAGCCCTAGGGCAGTTCTTC
CASSFNLALGQFF
>TRBV24-1|TRBJ2-3|NA|TRBD1
TGTGCCACCAGTGATTCCGACAGGGACGCAGATACGCAGTATTTT
CATSDSDRDADTQYF
>TRBV20-1|TRBJ2-2|NA|NA
TGCAGTGCTAGCCGGGGTAGCGGCACCGGGGAGCTGTTTTTT
CSASRGSGTGELFF
>TRBV20-1|TRBJ2-1|few|TRBD2
TGCAGTGCTGAGGGGACTAGGCGGTTCTTC
CSAEGTRRFF
>TRBV6-2/TRBV6-3|TRBJ2-5|NA|NA
TGTGCCAGCGCCAAGGACTCTCTTCCCCGCGAGACCCAGTACTTC
CASAKDSLPRETQYF
>TRBV2|TRBJ2-1|NA|TRBD1
TGTGCCAGCAGCGCTAACGGACAGGGGTCCCCGTTCTTC
CASSANGQGSPFF
>TRBV5-1|TRBJ1-1|few|NA
TGCGCCAGCAGCTTGGCCGAGGGAGCAGTAAACACTGAAGCTTTCTTT
CASSLAEGAVNTEAFF
>TRBV11-1|TRBJ1-1|NA|NA
TGTGCCAGCAGCTTACTCCCGGGCTTCACTGAAGCTTTCTTT
CASSLLPGFTEAFF
>TRBV12-3/TRBV12-4|TRBJ1-1|NA|NA
TGTGCCAGCAGTCCCGGTCGTCTTAACACTGAAGCTTTCTTT
CASSPGRLNTEAFF
>TRBV20-1|TRBJ2-5|NA|NA
TGCAGTGCTTCCCCAGGGGTTGGAGAGACCCAGTACTTC
CSASPGVGETQYF
>TRBV10-1|TRBJ2-2|few|NA
TGCGCCAGCAAGGGTTCCGGGGAGCTGTTTTTT
CASKGSGELFF
>TRBV20-1|TRBJ1-2|NA|NA
TGCAGTGCTAGTGAGGGGACGGCGAACTATGGCTACACCTTC
CSASEGTANYGYTF
>TRBV4-2|TRBJ1-1|many|TRBD1
TGTGCCAGCAGCCAAGTTACTAATTGGGACAGTGGTTCTGAAGCTTTCTTT
CASSQVTNWDSGSEAFF
>TRBV2|TRBJ2-5|few|TRBD2
TGTGCCAGCAGTGAAGAGTCGGCGGGAGGAGAGACCCAGTACTTC
CASSEESAGGETQYF
>TRBV12-3/TRBV12-4|TRBJ2-1|many|NA
TGTGCCAGCAGATCAGGGGGAGGGGCCTACAATGAGCAGTTCTTC
CASRSGGGAYNEQFF
>TRBV18|TRBJ2-1|few|TRBD2
TGTGCCAGCTCGCCTCGGGGCGGGAGGAATGAGCAGTTCTTC
CASSPRGGRNEQFF
>TRBV7-3|TRBJ2-1|once|NA
TGTGCCAGCAGCTTAAATCAGGGGAAAAACAATGAGCAGTTCTTC
CASSLNQGKNNEQFF
>TRBV20-1|TRBJ1-5|many|NA
TGCAGTGCTGGCGGACAGCCCAATCAGCCCCAGCATTTT
CSAGGQPNQPQHF
>TRBV5-1|TRBJ2-1|few|NA
TGCGCCAGCAGCCCTGGGAGCCGGGTTGGAAATGAGCAGTTCTTC
CASSPGSRVGNEQFF
>TRBV20-1|TRBJ2-3|few|NA
TGCAGTGCTAGGTCCACTGGCACAGATACGCAGTATTTT
CSARSTGTDTQYF
>TRBV12-3/TRBV12-4|TRBJ1-5|many|TRBD1
TGTGCCAGCAGCCCCGTCCTGGGGACAGGGGAACAGCCCCAGCATTTT
CASSPVLGTGEQPQHF
>TRBV15|TRBJ1-2|few|TRBD1
TGTGCCACCAGCAGGGAGGGACAGGGCTATGGCTACACCTTC
CATSREGQGYGYTF
>TRBV12-3/TRBV12-4|TRBJ2-7|many|TRBD1
TGTGCCAGCAGCCCGGGACAGGGGAGGCACGAGCAGTACTTC
CASSPGQGRHEQYF
>TRBV20-1|TRBJ2-1|many|NA
TGCAGTGCCCTAGGGTATGAGCAGTTCTTC
CSALGYEQFF
>TRBV5-1|TRBJ2-3|few|NA
TGCGCCAGCAGCTTAACGACTAGATATCCGCAGTATTTT
CASSLTTRYPQYF
>TRBV7-2|TRBJ2-4|few|NA
TGTGCCAGCAGCTTAGGGGGCGCCGGAAACATTCAGTACTTC
CASSLGGAGNIQYF
>TRBV20-1|TRBJ2-1|many|TRBD1
TGCAGTGCCGCCGGACAGGGTCCCTACAATGAGCAGTTCTTC
CSAAGQGPYNEQFF
>TRBV7-2|TRBJ2-7|few|TRBD2
TGTGCCAGCAGCTCACTAGCGAGGGAGCAGTACTTC
CASSSLAREQYF